The present T cell receptor beta chain was sequenced within a study of T cell clones after liver transplantation. Study as a whole: Post-transplant blood was tracked for graft-donor-reactive T cell clones identified in a pre-transplant mixed lymphocyte reaction.

Libraries were prepared by immunoSEQ multiplex PCR; TCRdb keeps only in-frame clonotypes and omits some of them. The sample shows roughly 100,000 clones, around 80% of them seen only once. V shed 5 bases, J shed 5 bases, and the junction held 12 bases outside the gene matches. The germline V gene encodes CDR1 SGHAT and CDR2 FQNNGV. The CDR3 has 15 residues. Here the sequenced sample was CD4+ T cells from blood, taken around 50 months after liver transplant. V usage is TRBV11-2 and J usage is TRBJ2-7, with TRBD1 matching over 7 bases. The clonotype comes from a human patient who received a liver transplant. T cells may partly derive from the graft donor. The CDR3 protein is CASSLSTGTADEQYF. As DNA, the CDR3 is TGTGCCAGCAGCCTCAGCACCGGGACAGCCGACGAGCAGTACTTC.